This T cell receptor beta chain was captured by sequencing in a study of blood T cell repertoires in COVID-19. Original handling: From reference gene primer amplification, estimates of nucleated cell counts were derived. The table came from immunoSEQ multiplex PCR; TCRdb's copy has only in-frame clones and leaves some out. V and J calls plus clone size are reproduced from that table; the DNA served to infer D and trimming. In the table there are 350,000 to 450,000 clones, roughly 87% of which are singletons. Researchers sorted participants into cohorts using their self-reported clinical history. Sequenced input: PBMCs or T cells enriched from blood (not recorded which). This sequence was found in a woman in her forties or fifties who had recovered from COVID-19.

Here the CDR3 DNA reads TGTGCCAGCAGCCAGACAGGGGTCGGGTTCAATGAGCAGTTCTTC. Encoded protein: CASSQTGVGFNEQFF. The chain joins TRBV9 to TRBJ2-1; 8 bases fit TRBD1. The CDR3 totals 15 residues. Germline CDR1 reads SGDLS; CDR2 reads YYNGEE. V was clipped by 4 bases and J by 6 bases; unmatched bases: 9.